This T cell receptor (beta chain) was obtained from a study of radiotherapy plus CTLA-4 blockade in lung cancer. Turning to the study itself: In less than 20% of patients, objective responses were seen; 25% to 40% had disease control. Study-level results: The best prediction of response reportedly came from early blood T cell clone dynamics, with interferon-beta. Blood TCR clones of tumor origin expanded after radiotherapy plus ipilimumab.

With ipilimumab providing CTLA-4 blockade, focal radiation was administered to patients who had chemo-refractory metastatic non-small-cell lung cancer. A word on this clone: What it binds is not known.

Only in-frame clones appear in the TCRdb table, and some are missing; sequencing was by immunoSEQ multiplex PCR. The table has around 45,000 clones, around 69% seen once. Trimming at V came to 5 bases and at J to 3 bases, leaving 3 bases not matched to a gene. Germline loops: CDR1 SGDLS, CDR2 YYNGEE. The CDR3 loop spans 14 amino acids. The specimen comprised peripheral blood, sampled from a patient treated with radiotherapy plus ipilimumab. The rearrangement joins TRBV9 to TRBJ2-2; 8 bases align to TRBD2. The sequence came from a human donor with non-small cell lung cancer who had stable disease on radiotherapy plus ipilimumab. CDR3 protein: CASSFSGDTGELFF. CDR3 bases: TGTGCCAGCAGTTTTAGCGGGGACACCGGGGAGCTGTTTTTT.